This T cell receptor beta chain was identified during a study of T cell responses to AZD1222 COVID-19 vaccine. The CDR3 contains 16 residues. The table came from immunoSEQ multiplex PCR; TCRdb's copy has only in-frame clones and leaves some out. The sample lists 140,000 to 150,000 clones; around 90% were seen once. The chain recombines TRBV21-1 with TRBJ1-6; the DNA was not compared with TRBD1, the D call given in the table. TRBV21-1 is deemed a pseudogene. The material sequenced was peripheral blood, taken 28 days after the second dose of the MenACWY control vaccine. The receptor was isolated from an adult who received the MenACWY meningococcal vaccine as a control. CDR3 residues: CASSKAPGPGNSPLHF. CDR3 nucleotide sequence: TGTGCCAGCAGCAAAGCGCCAGGGCCGGGTAATTCACCCCTCCACTTT.